The 19 T cell receptor beta chains presented below share a single source sample, sequenced in a study of CD8+ T cells in alopecia areata. cDNA prepared by RNA extraction and subsequent reverse transcription served as the template for sequencing. Sequencing used immunoSEQ multiplex PCR; TCRdb keeps in-frame clones, though not all of them. The sample contains a few hundred thousand clones, around 65% of which appear only once. Treatment given: oral pan-JAK inhibitor, 5-10 mg twice daily. Sequencing used CD4+ T cells sorted from blood, obtained at week 44, from a patient treated with tofacitinib. Receptors were obtained from a human donor with alopecia areata.

This sequence joins TRBV2 and TRBJ1-1; no firm D call. The V gene's germline CDR1 is SNHLY and CDR2 FYNNEI. Between the trimmed V and J ends, which lost 6 bases and 8 bases, there was a span of 10 bases. The CDR3 is 11 amino acids. CDR3 residues: CASRSLVEAFF. The CDR3 DNA follows: TGTGCCAGCAGATCCTTGGTGGAAGCTTTCTTT.

In its sample, this clone was seen a few times. V gene TRBV28 combines with J gene TRBJ1-6; D is unresolved. Germline V gene data show CDR1 as MDHEN and CDR2 as SYDVKM. CDR3 length: 14 amino acids. V lost 2 bases and J 9 bases, leaving 11 bases between the germline ends. CDR3 bases: TGTGCCAGCAGTTTACCGGGTCCCCCTTCACCCCTCCACTTT. It translates to CASSLPGPPSPLHF.

This clone was counted only a few times. A much larger clone lies one base from this, so it may be a read error. Within the sample, other DNA sequences also encode this same CDR3. The chain is built from TRBV7-3 and TRBJ1-1; tentatively, D is TRBD1 (6 bases). The CDR3 loop spans 14 amino acids. Germline loops: CDR1 SGHTA, CDR2 FQGTGA. V lost 5 bases and J 1 base, leaving 11 bases between the germline ends. The CDR3 DNA follows: TGTGCCAGCAGCCCGGGACACGGGAACACTGAAGCTTTCTTT. Residues: CASSPGHGNTEAFF.

The J gene is TRBJ1-4, the V gene TRBV29-1; the D is unclear. The CDR3 is 12 amino acids. The V end was cut by 3 bases, the J end by 5 bases, with 7 bases between. Germline V CDR1 and CDR2: SQVTM, ANQGSEA. DNA of the CDR3: TGCAGCGTTGACGACCAGAATGAAAAACTGTTTTTT. This gives the protein CSVDDQNEKLFF.

This chain connects TRBV29-1 to TRBJ2-1; possibly TRBD1 for D (5 bases). The CDR3 loop spans 11 amino acids. Germline CDR1 and CDR2: SQVTM and ANQGSEA. This CDR3 is CSTGRVNEQFF. In DNA form, the CDR3 reads TGCAGTACAGGCAGGGTCAATGAGCAGTTCTTC.

This clone turned up a few times. The chain is built from TRBV5-1 and TRBJ1-1; D is perhaps TRBD1 (6 bases). CDR3 length: 14 amino acids. Deletions cut 3 bases from V and 1 base from J, with 10 bases between. CDR1 is SGHRS and CDR2 is YFSETQ in the germline V gene. The CDR3 loop is CASSSGQPNTEAFF. The CDR3 DNA is TGCGCCAGCAGCTCCGGACAGCCGAACACTGAAGCTTTCTTT.

The DNA for the CDR3 is TGTGCCAGCAGCTTGGCGGCCGAACGGGGGCAGTACTTC. Translating it yields CASSLAAERGQYF. This sequence joins TRBV5-4 and TRBJ2-7; D may be TRBD2 (5 bases). V was clipped by 0 bases and J by 9 bases, with 13 bases between them. The CDR3 is 13 amino acids. The V gene's germline CDR1 is SGHNT and CDR2 YYREEE (reference sequence). Drawing the rest from reference TRBV5-4 and TRBJ2-7, the complete variable domain is ETGVTQSPTHLIKTRGQQVTLRCSSQSGHNTVSWYQQALGQGPQFIFQYYREEENGRGNFPPRFSGLQFPNYSSELNVNALELDDSALYLCASSLAAERGQYFGPGTRLTVT.

V gene TRBV6-5 combines with J gene TRBJ2-2; 7 positions agree with TRBD1. Germline CDR1 is MNHEY and CDR2 is SVGAGI. After removal of 5 bases from V and 7 bases from J, the junction contained 10 bases not matched to a gene. The CDR3 has 15 amino acids. CDR3 region: CASSATYRGSGELFF. CDR3 nucleotide sequence: TGTGCCAGCAGTGCGACTTACAGGGGTAGCGGGGAGCTGTTTTTT.

The rearrangement joins TRBV27 to TRBJ2-7, with D possibly being TRBD2 (6 bases). Trimming pared 3 bases from V and 6 bases from J, leaving 12 bases between. The CDR3 is made up of 13 amino acids. Germline CDR1 MNHEY, CDR2 SMNVEV (reference sequence). The CDR3 here is CASSLEGPLEQYF. DNA of the CDR3: TGTGCCAGCAGTTTGGAGGGCCCCCTCGAGCAGTACTTC.

The chain carries TRBV29-1 and TRBJ1-4, with 8 bases fitting TRBD1. Looked up from germline, CDR1 is SQVTM and CDR2 is ANQGSEA. This CDR3 spans 14 amino acids. J gave up 8 bases and V 6 bases, and 11 bases lay outside the gene matches. CDR3 sequence (DNA): TGCAGCGTAACCCGGACAGGGATTCGGGAAAAACTGTTTTTT. It specifies CSVTRTGIREKLFF.

V is TRBV9 and J is TRBJ1-2; D call uncertain. Germline CDR1 SGDLS, CDR2 YYNGEE. Trimming shortened V by 4 bases and J by 2 bases, and 18 bases separated the two germline ends. The CDR3 is 16 residues long. The CDR3 loop reads CASSPLMRPVNYGYTF. The CDR3 coding sequence is TGTGCCAGCAGCCCCCTAATGCGGCCAGTCAACTATGGCTACACCTTC.

The chain has TRBV29-1 and TRBJ2-5; no firm D call. Germline CDR1 and CDR2: SQVTM and ANQGSEA. This CDR3 comprises 12 residues. The V and J ends lost 4 bases and 2 bases respectively, with 8 bases between them. DNA for the CDR3: TGCAGCGTTGTTCCCAGTCAAGAGACCCAGTACTTC. Translated, it gives CSVVPSQETQYF. The full variable domain, in which reference TRBV29-1 and TRBJ2-5 provide the parts outside the CDR3, is SAVISQKPSRDICQRGTSLTIQCQVDSQVTMMFWYRQQPGQSLTLIATANQGSEATYESGFVIDKFPISRPNLTFSTLTVSNMSPEDSSIYLCSVVPSQETQYFGPGTRLLVL.

The chain has TRBV12-5 and TRBJ1-3; D remains unclear. V dropped 5 bases and J dropped 6 bases, with 2 bases sitting between them. The CDR3 sequence is 10 residues long. CDR1 LGHNT and CDR2 FRNRAP come from the germline V gene. CDR3 in amino acids: CASGTNTIYF. The CDR3, as DNA: TGTGCTAGTGGTACAAACACCATATATTTT.

The CDR3 DNA follows: TGCGCCAGCAGCTCGGGACTCTTGAGCTCCTACAATGAGCAGTTCTTC. This sequence encodes CASSSGLLSSYNEQFF. V is TRBV5-1 and J is TRBJ2-1; D possibly corresponds to TRBD2 (6 bases). The V and J ends lost 3 bases and 0 bases respectively, with 13 bases between them. The CDR3 is made up of 16 amino acids. CDR1 is SGHRS and CDR2 is YFSETQ in the germline V gene.

The rearrangement links TRBV4-1 to TRBJ2-2, with TRBD1 matching 7 bases. The CDR3 length is 17 residues. With V trimmed by 4 bases and J by 4 bases, 12 bases remained unmatched. Germline assignment: CDR1 MGHRA and CDR2 YSYEKL. Here the CDR3 DNA reads TGCGCCAGCAGCCTTCACAGGGGAGAATTGGGCACCGGGGAGCTGTTTTTT. This translates into CASSLHRGELGTGELFF.

The table lists this clone with a few counts. This chain uses TRBV11-2 with TRBJ1-1; D is undetermined. V was cut by 4 bases and J by 1 base, with 16 bases left in between. Germline CDR1 reads SGHAT; CDR2 reads FQNNGV. The length of the CDR3 is 16 residues. This CDR3 reads CASSSSRRLSNTEAFF. Written as DNA, the CDR3 is TGTGCCAGCAGCTCTTCCCGACGGCTTTCGAACACTGAAGCTTTCTTT.

As to this clone: A junction end diverges from the germline sequence, so it may reflect a read error. This chain uses TRBV7-3 with TRBJ2-3; D unresolved. The germline V gene encodes CDR1 SGHTA and CDR2 FQGTGA. The length of the CDR3 is 13 residues. The chain's CDR3 is CASSLTGTDTQYF. For the CDR3, the DNA is TGTGCCAGCAGCCTAACAGGCACAGATACGCAGTATTTT.

The V and J genes are TRBV9 and TRBJ2-6, with no clear D. Trimming shortened V by 3 bases and J by 1 base, and 11 bases separated the two germline ends. Germline V gives CDR1 SGDLS, CDR2 YYNGEE. CDR3 size: 16 residues. The DNA of the CDR3 is TGTGCCAGCAGCGACCTAAAGGGTTCTGGGGCCAACGTCCTGACTTTC. It encodes CASSDLKGSGANVLTF.

The J gene is TRBJ1-2, the V gene TRBV6-5; TRBD1 is a possible D gene (6 bases). V lost 2 bases and J lost 1, with 8 bases in between. Germline CDR1 reads MNHEY; CDR2 reads SVGAGI. The length of the CDR3 is 14 residues. This CDR3 is CASSYDRLNYGYTF. The CDR3 nucleotides read TGTGCCAGCAGTTACGACAGGCTTAACTATGGCTACACCTTC.